This TCR beta chain was recorded in a study of vaccination and CD4 T cells after COVID-19 (dated by TCRdb to the early 2020s). Context from the whole study: Convalescent patients had a positive SARS-CoV-2 result on nasal swab PCR, and of these patients, several had mild disease and one had severe disease. In the convalescent cohort there were six males and four females, among whom were two Hispanic individuals, seven Caucasians, two Asians and one multiracial person. Two doses of either the Pfizer-BioNTech BNT162b2 vaccine (n=8) or the Moderna mRNA-1273 vaccine (n=2) were administered to participants. Post-COVID blood samples from convalescent patients were collected a median of approximately 100 days after diagnosis, with a range of 35 to 161 days. Post-vaccine blood samples were taken a median of approximately 76 days after the second vaccine dose, with a range of roughly 14 to 241 days. Culture stimuli were overlapping spike peptide pools from SARS-CoV-2 and from the common cold coronaviruses HCoV-NL63, HCoV-OC43 and HCoV-229E. Control cultures used a CEFX viral epitope pool as positive control, an HIV-1 Nef peptide pool as negative control, or no peptide. In under 13 COVID-19 convalescent patients and 4 infection-naive healthy vaccine recipients, researchers compared the spike-specific CD4+ TCR repertoire from before mRNA vaccination with the repertoire from after.

CDR1 and CDR2 were assigned from the germline V gene (reference sequence) as SGHNT and YYREEE. Trimming costs V 3 bases and J 0 bases, and their ends lie 8 bases apart. The CDR3 goes from the cysteine to the phenylalanine over 14 residues. Only the CDR3 portion is preserved as DNA: 42 bases, with reading frame beginning at the first base. General conclusions and limits of the study: Among the post-vaccine SARS-CoV-2-reactive clones in convalescent patients, a median approximately 90% showed up only after vaccination, which suggests vaccine-specific priming. An increase in the median number of SARS-CoV-2-reactive clonotypes from 20 to 25 after infection to 38 after vaccination was observed, but the change was not found to be significant. The number of convalescent patients in the study was relatively small, and the study did not examine early timepoints following natural infection. Nearly all vaccine-specific clones in convalescent patients (304 of 307) were mono-reactive for SARS-CoV-2 spike rather than cross-reactive with common cold coronaviruses.

The method behind the library was PCR. DNA from cultured CD4+ T cells underwent TCR sequencing with the Oncomine TCR Beta short-read assay at the Johns Hopkins FTIC core. Genomic DNA was extracted from the cultured CD4+ T cells with the QIAamp micro DNA kit. Oncomine TCR Beta libraries made from cultured CD4+ T cells were pooled using unique dual indexes and sequenced on an Illumina iSeq 100. Per the original workflow: Non-productive sequences were filtered out, and CDR3s that did not start with C, did not end with F or W, or were shorter than 7 amino acids were discarded. The MANAFEST web application identified antigen-specific clonotypes by comparing peptide-stimulated wells against reference wells and other culture wells. An FDR below 0.05, an odds ratio above 5, and a productive frequency above 0.1% in at least two of three replicate wells were required for clones to be considered positive. A clonotype counted as cross-reactive if it showed significant expansion both in the SARS-CoV-2 spike wells and in at least one common cold coronavirus spike condition. CDR3 homology was assessed with Levenshtein distances (stringdist) and unrooted phylogenetic trees (ape) in R version 3.6.1. The public reads were reprocessed in TCRdb via fastp at Q25 and MiXCR, keeping in-frame beta chains. Rows are combined by CDR3 protein, so each entry shows the most common genes and DNA. These V and J calls derive from TCRdb rather than the authors' analysis. The sample contains fewer than 20,000 distinct CDR3 sequences, about half of them found a single time. Jointly, the top ten make up less than 15% of the sample.

Comments on this clonotype: Its antigen specificity is not known. Within one base of it there is no much larger clone, and no base qualities were kept.

The intended sense of this specimen's treatment or condition label: approximately nine-day PBMC culture with coronavirus spike peptide pools or control peptides (ViraFEST assay). To expand antigen-specific T cells with peptide pools and then pick out the expanded clonotypes through TCR sequencing, the study relied on the ViraFEST assay. The convalescent patients' positive SARS-CoV-2 PCR tests fell between March and December 2020, which was before the Alpha, Beta and Delta variants emerged in the United States. PBMCs were cultured at a few million per well in IMDM supplemented with approximately 4.7% human AB serum and about 10 IU/ml IL-2, with about 10 ug/ml peptide pools added. On days 3 and 7, half of the culture medium was replaced with fresh IL-2-containing medium. After 9 to 11 days of culture, CD4+ T cells were isolated by negative selection with the EasySep CD4+ T cell isolation kit. PBMCs were separated from whole blood using Ficoll-Paque Plus gradient centrifugation and then either used fresh or cryopreserved at -140C. Each culture condition was generally run in triplicate wells.

The receptor was isolated from a human donor who had recovered from COVID-19. The chain was built from TRBV5-4 and TRBJ2-3, and the D gene may be TRBD1, 5 bases matching. The sequenced sample consisted of CD4+ T cells from blood, cultured in vitro. The nucleotide sequence is TGTGCCAGCAGCTCCAGGGTTAGCACAGATACGCAGTATTTT. This sequence encodes CASSSRVSTDTQYF.